This T cell receptor beta chain was sequenced for a study of OX40 agonist ivuxolimab in advanced cancers. Looking at the study overall: Ivuxolimab was administered intravenously to patients at 0.01 to 10 mg/kg every 2 weeks. Cohort: 80% to 90% men, mean age roughly 60, aged roughly 23 to 79. Findings and caveats of the study: Patients with a partial response at 0.1-3.0 mg/kg had among the lowest clonal expansion.

Deletions cut 6 bases from V and 0 bases from J, with 10 bases between. This CDR3 comprises 14 residues. Germline V gives CDR1 SGHDT, CDR2 YYEEEE. As for this clone: Its antigen is currently unknown.

The repertoire was sequenced with immunoSEQ multiplex PCR; TCRdb's copy has only in-frame clones and lacks some. The sample holds 50,000 to 65,000 clones, approximately 86% seen once. The sequence was obtained from an adult with an advanced solid tumor such as melanoma, head and neck, liver or kidney cancer. Sequencing used CD4+ or CD8+ T cells sorted from blood, obtained in a trial of the OX40 agonist ivuxolimab. V gene TRBV5-6 combines with J gene TRBJ2-1; D remains ambiguous. The CDR3 protein is CASNDGLSYNEQFF. CDR3 nucleotide sequence: TGTGCCAGCAACGATGGGCTCTCCTACAATGAGCAGTTCTTC.